This T cell receptor (beta chain) was obtained from a study of T-cell memory formation after mild COVID-19. The wider study: Each donor largely had its own TCR clusters.

The study's findings and limits: Among CD4+ contracting clones, most were CM and EM, and CD8+ ones EMRA. Some responding clones appeared in pre-infection memory, suggesting cross-reactive memory joined.

TCR alpha and TCR beta cDNA libraries with sample barcodes and UMIs came from 5'RACE using constant-segment primers. TCRdb analysed the 5' RACE reads with MiXCR anew, one entry per CDR3 protein. Among around 300,000 distinct CDR3 sequences, about 13% were seen once, and the ten largest hold 20% to 25%. The V gene end was trimmed by 5 bases and the J gene end by 0 bases; junction bases not matched to a gene: 6. The CDR3 spans 16 residues. Per germline, CDR1 SGHTA and CDR2 FQGNSA. This clonotype has a handful of counts. Its antigen is unknown. Sequencing was done on a sample of PBMCs or a T cell subset sorted from them (not recorded which). J is TRBJ1-4 and V is TRBV7-2; 7 nucleotides agree with TRBD1. This TCR came from a man younger than 35 who had mild COVID-19 (a few samples of this study predate the infection). Cell type and time point are not known. The CDR3 sequence is CASSKRDSATNEKLFF. CDR3 in DNA: TGTGCCAGCAGCAAGAGGGACAGTGCAACTAATGAAAAACTGTTTTTT.